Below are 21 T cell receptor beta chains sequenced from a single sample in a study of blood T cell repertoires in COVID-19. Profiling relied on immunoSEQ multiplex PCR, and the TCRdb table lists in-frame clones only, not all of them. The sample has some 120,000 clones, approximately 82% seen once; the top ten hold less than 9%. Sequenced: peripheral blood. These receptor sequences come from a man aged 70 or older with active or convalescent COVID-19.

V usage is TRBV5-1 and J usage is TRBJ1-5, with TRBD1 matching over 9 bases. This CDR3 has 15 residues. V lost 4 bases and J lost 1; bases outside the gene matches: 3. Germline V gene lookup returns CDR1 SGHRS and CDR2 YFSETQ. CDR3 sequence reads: CASSPGTGSNQPQHF. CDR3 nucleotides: TGCGCCAGCAGCCCGGGGACAGGGAGCAATCAGCCCCAGCATTTT.

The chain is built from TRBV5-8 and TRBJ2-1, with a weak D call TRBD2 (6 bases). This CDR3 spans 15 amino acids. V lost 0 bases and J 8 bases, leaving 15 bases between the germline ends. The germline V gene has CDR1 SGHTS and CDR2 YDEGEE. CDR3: CASSLAGGGSDEQFF. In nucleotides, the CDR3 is TGTGCCAGCAGCTTGGCCGGGGGAGGCAGCGATGAGCAGTTCTTC.

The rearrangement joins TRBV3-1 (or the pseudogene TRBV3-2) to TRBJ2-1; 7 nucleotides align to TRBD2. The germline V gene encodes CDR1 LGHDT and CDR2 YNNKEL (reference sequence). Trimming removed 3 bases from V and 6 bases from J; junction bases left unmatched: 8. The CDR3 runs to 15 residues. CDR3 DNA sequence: TGTGCCAGCAGCCAGTATATGGGGGAGGGCAATGAGCAGTTCTTC. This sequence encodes CASSQYMGEGNEQFF.

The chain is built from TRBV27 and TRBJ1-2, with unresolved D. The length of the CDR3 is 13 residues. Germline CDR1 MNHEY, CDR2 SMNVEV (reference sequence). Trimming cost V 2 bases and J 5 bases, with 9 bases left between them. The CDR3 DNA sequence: TGTGCCAGCAGTTTAGGCCTCGGGTATGGCTACACCTTC. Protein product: CASSLGLGYGYTF.

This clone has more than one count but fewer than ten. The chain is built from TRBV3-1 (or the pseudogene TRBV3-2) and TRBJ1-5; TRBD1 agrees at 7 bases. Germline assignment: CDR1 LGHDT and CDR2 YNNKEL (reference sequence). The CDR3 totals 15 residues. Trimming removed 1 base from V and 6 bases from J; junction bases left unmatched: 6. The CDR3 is CASSQGGQVCQPQHF. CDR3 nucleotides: TGTGCCAGCAGCCAAGGAGGACAGGTTTGTCAGCCCCAGCATTTT.

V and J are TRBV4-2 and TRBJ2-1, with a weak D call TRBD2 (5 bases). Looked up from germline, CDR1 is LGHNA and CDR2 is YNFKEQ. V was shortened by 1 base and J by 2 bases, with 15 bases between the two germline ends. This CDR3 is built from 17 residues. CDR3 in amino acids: CASSQVRFQRPYNEQFF. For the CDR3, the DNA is TGTGCCAGCAGCCAAGTGCGATTCCAGCGGCCCTACAATGAGCAGTTCTTC.

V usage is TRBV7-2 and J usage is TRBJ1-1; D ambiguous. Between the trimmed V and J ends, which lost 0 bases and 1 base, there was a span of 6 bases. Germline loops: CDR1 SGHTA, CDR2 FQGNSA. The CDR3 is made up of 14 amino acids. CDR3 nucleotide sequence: TGTGCCAGCAGCTTAGCCAAACAGAACACTGAAGCTTTCTTT. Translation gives CASSLAKQNTEAFF.

The CDR3: CASSPDTYGYTF. CDR3 DNA: TGTGCCAGCAGCCCAGACACCTATGGCTACACCTTC. The genes are TRBV6-5 and TRBJ1-2; D is unclear. Trimming took off 6 bases at V and 4 bases at J, with 9 bases between the two ends. Germline V lookup: CDR1 MNHEY, CDR2 SVGAGI. The CDR3 is 12 amino acids.

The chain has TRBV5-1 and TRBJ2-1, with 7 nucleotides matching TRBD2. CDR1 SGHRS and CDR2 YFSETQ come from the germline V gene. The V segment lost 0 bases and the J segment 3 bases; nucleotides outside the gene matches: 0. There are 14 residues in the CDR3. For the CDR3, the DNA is TGCGCCAGCAGCTTGGGCGGGGGCTACAATGAGCAGTTCTTC. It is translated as CASSLGGGYNEQFF. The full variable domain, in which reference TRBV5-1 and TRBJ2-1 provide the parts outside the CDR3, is KAGVTQTPRYLIKTRGQQVTLSCSPISGHRSVSWYQQTPGQGLQFLFEYFSETQRNKGNFPGRFSGRQFSNSRSEMNVSTLELGDSALYLCASSLGGGYNEQFFGPGTRLTVL.

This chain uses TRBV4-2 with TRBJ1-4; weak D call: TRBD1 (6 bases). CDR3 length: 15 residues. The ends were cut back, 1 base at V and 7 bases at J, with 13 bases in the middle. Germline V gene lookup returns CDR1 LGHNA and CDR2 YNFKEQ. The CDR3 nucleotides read TGTGCCAGCAGCCAAGGGACAGCCGACCGTGAAAAACTGTTTTTT. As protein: CASSQGTADREKLFF.

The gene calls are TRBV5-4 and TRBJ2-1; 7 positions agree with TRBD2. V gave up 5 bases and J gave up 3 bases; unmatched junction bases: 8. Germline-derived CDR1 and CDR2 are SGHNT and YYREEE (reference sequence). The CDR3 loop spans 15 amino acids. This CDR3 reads CASSTTGTNYNEQFF. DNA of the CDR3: TGTGCCAGCAGTACCACCGGGACTAACTACAATGAGCAGTTCTTC. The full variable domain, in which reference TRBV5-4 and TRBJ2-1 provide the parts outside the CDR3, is ETGVTQSPTHLIKTRGQQVTLRCSSQSGHNTVSWYQQALGQGPQFIFQYYREEENGRGNFPPRFSGLQFPNYSSELNVNALELDDSALYLCASSTTGTNYNEQFFGPGTRLTVL.

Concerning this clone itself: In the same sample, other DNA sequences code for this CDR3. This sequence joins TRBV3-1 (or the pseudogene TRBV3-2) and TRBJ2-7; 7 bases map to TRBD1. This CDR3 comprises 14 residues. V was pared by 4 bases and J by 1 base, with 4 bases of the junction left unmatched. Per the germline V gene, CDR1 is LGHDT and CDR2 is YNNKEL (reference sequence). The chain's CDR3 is CASSRDSRSYEQYF. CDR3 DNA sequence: TGTGCCAGCAGCCGGGACAGCAGGTCCTACGAGCAGTACTTC.

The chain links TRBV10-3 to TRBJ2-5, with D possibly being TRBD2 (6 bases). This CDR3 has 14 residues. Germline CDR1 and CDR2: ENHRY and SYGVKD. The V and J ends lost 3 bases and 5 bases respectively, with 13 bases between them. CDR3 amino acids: CAISEGGVGETQYF. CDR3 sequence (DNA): TGTGCCATCAGTGAAGGAGGGGTTGGGGAGACCCAGTACTTC.

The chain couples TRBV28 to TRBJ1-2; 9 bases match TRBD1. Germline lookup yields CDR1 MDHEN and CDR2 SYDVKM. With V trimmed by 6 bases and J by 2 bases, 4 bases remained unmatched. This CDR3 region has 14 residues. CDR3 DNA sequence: TGTGCCAGCAGATCGACAGGGGGGAACTATGGCTACACCTTC. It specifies CASRSTGGNYGYTF.

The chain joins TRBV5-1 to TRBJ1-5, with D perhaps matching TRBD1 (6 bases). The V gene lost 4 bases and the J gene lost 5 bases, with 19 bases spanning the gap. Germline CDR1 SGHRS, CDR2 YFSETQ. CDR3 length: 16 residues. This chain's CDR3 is CASSPSGGLGDQPQHF. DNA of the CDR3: TGCGCCAGCAGCCCGAGCGGGGGGCTAGGGGATCAGCCCCAGCATTTT.

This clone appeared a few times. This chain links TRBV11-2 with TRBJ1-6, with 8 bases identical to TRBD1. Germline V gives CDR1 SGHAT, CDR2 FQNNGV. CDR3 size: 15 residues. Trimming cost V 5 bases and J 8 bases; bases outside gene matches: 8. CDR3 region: CASSPRQGAYSPLHF. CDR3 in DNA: TGTGCCAGCAGCCCCCGGCAGGGGGCATATTCACCCCTCCACTTT.

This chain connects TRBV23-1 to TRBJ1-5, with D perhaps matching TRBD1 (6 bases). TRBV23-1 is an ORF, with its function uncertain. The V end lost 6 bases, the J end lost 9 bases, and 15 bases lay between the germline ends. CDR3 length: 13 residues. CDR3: CASRPRGPPPQHF. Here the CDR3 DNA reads TGCGCCAGCAGACCCAGGGGCCCTCCGCCCCAGCATTTT.

The CDR3 DNA is TGTGCCAGCAGCCTCCAGGGGGGAGGTGAAAAACTGTTTTTT. This gives the protein CASSLQGGGEKLFF. The chain carries TRBV7-9 and TRBJ1-4; 7 positions match TRBD1. CDR1 SEHNR and CDR2 FQNEAQ come from the germline V gene (reference sequence). The CDR3 has 14 residues. Losses at the gene ends were 5 bases for V and 7 bases for J; bases not matched to a gene: 7.

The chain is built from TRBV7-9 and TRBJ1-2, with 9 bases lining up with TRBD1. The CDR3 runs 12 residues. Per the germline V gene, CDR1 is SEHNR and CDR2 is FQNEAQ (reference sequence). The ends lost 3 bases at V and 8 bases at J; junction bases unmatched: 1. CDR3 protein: CASSLDRGGYTF. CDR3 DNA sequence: TGTGCCAGCAGCTTGGACAGGGGAGGCTACACCTTC.

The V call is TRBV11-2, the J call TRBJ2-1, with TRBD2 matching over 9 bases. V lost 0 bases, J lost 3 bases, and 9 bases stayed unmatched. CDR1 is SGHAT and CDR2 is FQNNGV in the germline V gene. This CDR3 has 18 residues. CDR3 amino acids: CASSLDRWREGRYNEQFF. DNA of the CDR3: TGTGCCAGCAGCTTAGATAGATGGCGGGAGGGTCGCTACAATGAGCAGTTCTTC.

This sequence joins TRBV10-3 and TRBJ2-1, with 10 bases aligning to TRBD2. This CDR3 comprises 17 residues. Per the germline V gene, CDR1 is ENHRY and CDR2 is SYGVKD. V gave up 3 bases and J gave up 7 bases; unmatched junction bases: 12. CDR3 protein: CAISDLSGGAFGNEQFF. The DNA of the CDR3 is TGTGCCATCAGTGATTTGAGCGGGGGGGCCTTCGGGAATGAGCAGTTCTTC.